What follows are 30 T cell receptor beta chains derived from one specimen sequenced in a study of blood T cell repertoires in COVID-19. Here immunoSEQ multiplex PCR was the method, and the copy in TCRdb shows in-frame clones only, minus some. The table lists approximately 250,000 clones, around four fifths of them singletons. Specimen: peripheral blood. These receptors came from a man in his sixties with acute or convalescent COVID-19.

The rearrangement uses TRBV28 and TRBJ2-4, with D perhaps TRBD2 (6 bases). The CDR3 is 15 amino acids. CDR1 and CDR2 (germline): MDHEN, SYDVKM. Trimming removed 6 bases at V and 5 bases at J, with 17 bases between. In DNA form, the CDR3 reads TGTGCCAGCAGCTCCGGAGGGATAGGCGAAAACATTCAGTACTTC. Translated: CASSSGGIGENIQYF. The full variable domain, its missing parts supplied by reference TRBV28 and TRBJ2-4, is DVKVTQSSRYLVKRTGEKVFLECVQDMDHENMFWYRQDPGLGLRLIYFSYDVKMKEKGDIPEGYSVSREKKERFSLILESASTNQTSMYLCASSSGGIGENIQYFGAGTRLSVL.

The chain carries TRBV6-1 and TRBJ2-4; 7 bases map to TRBD2. CDR1 is MNHNS, CDR2 SASEGT, per germline. V was clipped by 2 bases and J by 1 base; unmatched bases: 11. This CDR3 contains 18 residues. Here the CDR3 DNA reads TGTGCCAGCAGTGAAATCGGGGTAGCGGGTACCGCCAAAAACATTCAGTACTTC. This codes for CASSEIGVAGTAKNIQYF.

This clone was seen at least ten times. The chain carries TRBV28 and TRBJ1-2, with 9 bases fitting TRBD1. Germline CDR1 and CDR2: MDHEN and SYDVKM. V shed 8 bases and J 4 bases; nucleotides not matched to a gene: 11. The CDR3 is 15 residues long. The CDR3 nucleotides read TGTGCCAGCCTGGACAGGGGCCAAAAATTCTATGGCTACACCTTC. This encodes CASLDRGQKFYGYTF.

The J gene is TRBJ1-1, the V gene TRBV4-1; D unresolved. V lost 0 bases to trimming and J lost 4 bases, with 12 bases between them. This CDR3 contains 15 residues. Germline-derived CDR1 and CDR2 are MGHRA and YSYEKL. Here the CDR3 reads CASSQDPPGSTEAFF. CDR3 sequence (DNA): TGCGCCAGCAGCCAAGATCCCCCGGGTAGCACTGAAGCTTTCTTT.

CDR3 coding DNA: TGTGCCAGCAGCCAAGATAGCGGGAGGGGTGCGGGGGATACGCAGTATTTT. Translated: CASSQDSGRGAGDTQYF. This chain links TRBV4-2 with TRBJ2-3, with 11 bases aligning to TRBD2. The CDR3 is 17 residues long. V was pared by 0 bases and J by 6 bases, with 8 bases of the junction left unmatched. The germline V gene has CDR1 LGHNA and CDR2 YNFKEQ.

The chain is built from TRBV5-6 and TRBJ2-1; TRBD1 agrees at 8 bases. J gave up 6 bases and V 2 bases, and 7 bases lay outside the gene matches. The germline gives CDR1 SGHDT, CDR2 YYEEEE. CDR3 length equals 15 residues. The CDR3 loop reads CASSFGTGPTNEQFF. DNA of the CDR3: TGTGCCAGCAGCTTCGGGACAGGCCCTACCAATGAGCAGTTCTTC.

Details on this clone: Other DNA sequences from this sample encode an identical CDR3 as well. The chain recombines TRBV15 with TRBJ2-7; no definite D call. V was clipped by 0 bases and J by 3 bases, with 6 bases between them. Germline assignment: CDR1 LNHNV and CDR2 YYDKDF (reference sequence). There are 13 residues in the CDR3. For the CDR3, the DNA is TGTGCCACCAGCAGAGATCCGGGCTACGAGCAGTACTTC. This codes for CATSRDPGYEQYF.

The chain recombines TRBV7-9 with TRBJ1-4; no clear D gene. The CDR3 covers 16 residues. V gave up 1 base and J gave up 6 bases, with 15 bases separating them. The germline gives CDR1 SEHNR, CDR2 FQNEAQ (reference sequence). CDR3 amino acids: CASSLGSGGLDEKLFF. The DNA of the CDR3 is TGTGCCAGCAGCTTAGGATCCGGAGGACTCGATGAAAAACTGTTTTTT.

J is TRBJ2-3 and V is TRBV29-1; 9 bases agree with TRBD2. The CDR3 totals 15 residues. With V trimmed by 7 bases and J by 1 base, 9 bases remained unmatched. CDR1 SQVTM and CDR2 ANQGSEA come from the germline V gene. CDR3 sequence (DNA): TGCAGCGCCAACCCACTAGCGGGCGGCACAGATACGCAGTATTTT. As protein: CSANPLAGGTDTQYF.

The rearrangement joins TRBV2 to TRBJ2-7; tentative D call: TRBD2 (5 bases). Germline V CDR1 and CDR2: SNHLY, FYNNEI. V was clipped by 5 bases and J by 7 bases, with 15 bases between them. This CDR3 is built from 13 residues. The DNA for the CDR3 is TGTGCCAGCAGTCGAGAGGTGACGGGGGAGCAGTACTTC. The encoded protein is CASSREVTGEQYF.

A single count supports this clone. The CDR3 bases are TGTGCCAGCAGCCATGCGGGGGGGCTACAAGAGACCCAGTACTTC. Its translation: CASSHAGGLQETQYF. The chain recombines TRBV7-9 with TRBJ2-5; TRBD2 agrees at 9 bases. With 5 bases clipped from V and 2 bases from J, the junction kept 6 bases outside the gene matches. CDR3 size: 15 residues. CDR1 is SEHNR and CDR2 is FQNEAQ in the germline V gene (reference sequence).

The chain employs TRBV5-1 and TRBJ1-2; TRBD1 is a possible D gene (5 bases). The V end was cut by 2 bases, the J end by 5 bases, with 13 bases between. CDR1 and CDR2 from the germline V gene are SGHRS and YFSETQ. The CDR3 runs 14 residues. CDR3 sequence reads: CASSFLATAYGYTF. CDR3 sequence (DNA): TGCGCCAGCAGCTTTCTCGCGACAGCATATGGCTACACCTTC.

The chain recombines TRBV6-1 with TRBJ1-3, with D unclear. CDR1 is MNHNS, CDR2 SASEGT, per germline. V was trimmed by 4 bases and J by 2 bases, leaving 18 bases between them. The CDR3 sequence is 17 residues long. CDR3 region: CASSGSGFGITGNTIYF. As DNA, the CDR3 is TGTGCCAGCAGTGGGTCAGGTTTTGGAATAACTGGAAACACCATATATTTT.

Here the CDR3 reads CASGPGRGSSYEQYF. As DNA, the CDR3 is TGTGCCAGCGGTCCGGGGAGGGGCAGCTCCTACGAGCAGTACTTC. The chain is built from TRBV28 and TRBJ2-7; 7 nucleotides agree with TRBD2. Germline V CDR1 and CDR2: MDHEN, SYDVKM. J was trimmed by 0 bases and V by 8 bases; bases with no gene match: 10. The CDR3 is made up of 15 amino acids.

The chain carries TRBV10-1 and TRBJ1-1; TRBD1 matches 12 bases. CDR3 length: 21 residues. Unmatched junction bases numbered 18, after V lost 2 bases and J lost 2 bases. Germline assignment: CDR1 WNHNN and CDR2 SYGVQD (reference sequence). The CDR3 region has the DNA TGCGCCAGCAGTGAGGCATGCGTCTTGGGGACAGGGGGCCCCAACAACACTGAAGCTTTCTTT. Translating gives CASSEACVLGTGGPNNTEAFF.

This clone was picked up one time. The rearrangement links TRBV10-3 to TRBJ1-3, with D unclear. With 3 bases removed from V and 0 bases from J, the gap between germline ends came to 6 bases. Germline loops: CDR1 ENHRY, CDR2 SYGVKD. The CDR3 is made up of 14 amino acids. The CDR3 loop is CAISEGSSGNTIYF. In DNA form, the CDR3 reads TGTGCCATCAGTGAAGGGAGCTCTGGAAACACCATATATTTT.

V gene TRBV27 combines with J gene TRBJ2-7; TRBD1 might be the D (5 bases). V lost 5 bases, J lost 7 bases, and 18 bases lay in between. Germline V gene sequence: CDR1 MNHEY, CDR2 SMNVEV (reference sequence). The CDR3 covers 14 residues. The CDR3 here is CASSKQVPPWEQYF. CDR3 nucleotides: TGTGCCAGCAGTAAACAGGTTCCGCCGTGGGAGCAGTACTTC.

CDR3 protein: CASSAGGGHQPQHF. The CDR3 DNA follows: TGCGCCAGCAGTGCGGGGGGGGGCCATCAGCCCCAGCATTTT. The chain carries TRBV10-1 and TRBJ1-5; possible D gene TRBD1, 6 bases. V shed 4 bases and J shed 5 bases, with 12 bases lying between them. The CDR3 contains 14 residues. Per the germline V gene, CDR1 is WNHNN and CDR2 is SYGVQD (reference sequence).

This chain uses TRBV5-1 with TRBJ2-5; 7 bases align to TRBD2. Unmatched junction bases numbered 8, after V lost 2 bases and J lost 4 bases. Germline V gives CDR1 SGHRS, CDR2 YFSETQ. There are 15 residues in the CDR3. Here the CDR3 reads CASSFGLGEGETQYF. CDR3 bases: TGCGCCAGCAGCTTCGGACTAGGGGAGGGAGAGACCCAGTACTTC.

This clone was counted once. The rearrangement joins TRBV10-3 to TRBJ2-3, with TRBD2 matching 13 bases. After removal of 0 bases from V and 4 bases from J, the junction contained 4 bases not matched to a gene. The V gene's germline CDR1 is ENHRY and CDR2 SYGVKD. The CDR3 covers 17 residues. CDR3 in DNA: TGTGCCATCAGTGAGTCGGAGGGGACTAGCGGGGCAGATACGCAGTATTTT. Its translation is CAISESEGTSGADTQYF.

This sequence joins TRBV5-1 and TRBJ2-1, with 11 bases aligning to TRBD2. CDR3 length: 16 residues. The V gene end was trimmed by 2 bases and the J gene end by 10 bases; junction bases not matched to a gene: 11. From germline, CDR1 is SGHRS and CDR2 YFSETQ. This chain's CDR3 is CASSFNPTSGEIEQFF. The CDR3 nucleotides read TGCGCCAGCAGCTTCAACCCGACTAGCGGGGAAATAGAGCAGTTCTTC. Supplemented by reference TRBV5-1 and TRBJ2-1, the full variable domain reads KAGVTQTPRYLIKTRGQQVTLSCSPISGHRSVSWYQQTPGQGLQFLFEYFSETQRNKGNFPGRFSGRQFSNSRSEMNVSTLELGDSALYLCASSFNPTSGEIEQFFGPGTRLTVL.

This clone was recorded once. The chain is built from TRBV7-6 and TRBJ2-5; D might be TRBD2 (6 bases). CDR3 length: 17 amino acids. Per the germline V gene, CDR1 is SGHVS and CDR2 is FNYEAQ. V was shortened by 2 bases and J by 5 bases, with 21 bases between the two germline ends. The CDR3 DNA sequence: TGTGCCAGCAGCTTATATGGCGGGGTCCGGTCGGAGGAGACCCAGTACTTC. Its translation is CASSLYGGVRSEETQYF.

The rearrangement links TRBV7-2 to TRBJ1-1; maybe TRBD1 (5 bases). Germline V gene sequence: CDR1 SGHTA, CDR2 FQGNSA. Between the trimmed V and J ends, which lost 7 bases and 1 base, there was a span of 13 bases. The CDR3 is made up of 14 amino acids. This CDR3 reads CASTLTVTNTEAFF. As DNA, the CDR3 is TGTGCCAGCACCTTGACAGTTACGAACACTGAAGCTTTCTTT.

The chain uses TRBV18 and TRBJ2-1, with 9 positions matching TRBD2. J gave up 7 bases and V 6 bases, and 10 bases lay outside the gene matches. The CDR3 length is 15 residues. Germline V gene sequence: CDR1 KGHSH, CDR2 LQKENI. CDR3 in DNA: TGTGCCAGCTCCCCAAGTAGCGGGAGTAATAATGAGCAGTTCTTC. Its translation: CASSPSSGSNNEQFF.

The chain joins TRBV5-1 to TRBJ1-2; 7 bases agree with TRBD1. Germline V gene data show CDR1 as SGHRS and CDR2 as YFSETQ. The junction had 9 bases not matched to a gene; V was cut back by 1 base and J by 6 bases. CDR3 length: 15 residues. The CDR3 nucleotides read TGCGCCAGCAGCTTGTATCCCCAGGGGGGAGATGGCTACACCTTC. Protein sequence: CASSLYPQGGDGYTF.

This clone was recorded a few times. The chain employs TRBV5-8 and TRBJ2-7, with 10 bases lining up with TRBD1. Per germline, CDR1 SGHTS and CDR2 YDEGEE. V gave up 4 bases and J gave up 2 bases; unmatched junction bases: 9. The CDR3 totals 16 residues. CDR3 amino acids: CASSRDRGSGAYEQYF. In DNA form, the CDR3 reads TGTGCCAGCAGCCGGGACAGGGGAAGTGGTGCCTACGAGCAGTACTTC.

The rearrangement joins TRBV5-5 to TRBJ1-3, with D possibly being TRBD1 (6 bases). Per the germline V gene, CDR1 is SGHKS and CDR2 is YYEKEE (reference sequence). CDR3 length: 18 amino acids. The V end lost 2 bases, the J end lost 0 bases, and 18 bases lay between the germline ends. The CDR3 bases are TGTGCCAGCAGCTTAACGTCCACAGGGCCCTCCTCTGGAAACACCATATATTTT. Amino acids: CASSLTSTGPSSGNTIYF. The variable domain in full, completed from reference TRBV5-5 and TRBJ1-3, reads DAGVTQSPTHLIKTRGQQVTLRCSPISGHKSVSWYQQVLGQGPQFIFQYYEKEERGRGNFPDRFSARQFPNYSSELNVNALLLGDSALYLCASSLTSTGPSSGNTIYFGEGSWLTVV.

This rearrangement joins TRBV5-1 to TRBJ1-2, with D possibly TRBD1 on 6 matching bases. Per the germline V gene, CDR1 is SGHRS and CDR2 is YFSETQ. V gave up 6 bases and J gave up 8 bases, with 20 bases separating them. This CDR3 comprises 14 residues. CDR3 coding DNA: TGCGCCAGCAAGTCGGGGGGCGAACCGGTGGGCTACACCTTC. Translated, it gives CASKSGGEPVGYTF.

The chain carries TRBV7-8 and TRBJ1-6; D call uncertain. Germline V gives CDR1 SGHVS, CDR2 FQNEAQ. The CDR3 is 16 residues long. Trimming took off 1 base at V and 7 bases at J, with 14 bases between the two ends. CDR3 region: CASSLDQAPANSPLHF. CDR3 coding DNA: TGTGCCAGCAGCTTAGACCAGGCTCCCGCCAATTCACCCCTCCACTTT.

The V call is TRBV2, the J call TRBJ2-2; D might be TRBD2 (7 bases). With 3 bases removed from V and 5 bases from J, the gap between germline ends came to 16 bases. The CDR3 totals 16 residues. CDR1 is SNHLY, CDR2 FYNNEI, per germline. CDR3 DNA: TGTGCCAGCAGTGAGAGAGGGGGGGACCGGACCGGGGAGCTGTTTTTT. It encodes CASSERGGDRTGELFF. The full variable domain, in which reference TRBV2 and TRBJ2-2 provide the parts outside the CDR3, is EPEVTQTPSHQVTQMGQEVILRCVPISNHLYFYWYRQILGQKVEFLVSFYNNEISEKSEIFDDQFSVERPDGSNFTLKIRSTKLEDSAMYFCASSERGGDRTGELFFGEGSRLTVL.